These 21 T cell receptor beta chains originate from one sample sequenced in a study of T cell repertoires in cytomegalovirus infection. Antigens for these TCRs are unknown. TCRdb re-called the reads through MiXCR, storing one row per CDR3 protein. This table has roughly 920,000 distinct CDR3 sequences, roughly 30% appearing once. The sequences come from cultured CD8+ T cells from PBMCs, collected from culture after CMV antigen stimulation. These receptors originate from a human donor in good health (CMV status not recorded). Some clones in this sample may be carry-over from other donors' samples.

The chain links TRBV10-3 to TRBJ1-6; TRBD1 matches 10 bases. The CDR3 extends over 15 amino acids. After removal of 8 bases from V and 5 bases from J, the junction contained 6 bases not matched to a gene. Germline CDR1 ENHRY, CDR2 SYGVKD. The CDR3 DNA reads TGTGCCATCGGAAGACAGGGGGCGGATAATTCACCCCTCCACTTT. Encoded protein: CAIGRQGADNSPLHF.

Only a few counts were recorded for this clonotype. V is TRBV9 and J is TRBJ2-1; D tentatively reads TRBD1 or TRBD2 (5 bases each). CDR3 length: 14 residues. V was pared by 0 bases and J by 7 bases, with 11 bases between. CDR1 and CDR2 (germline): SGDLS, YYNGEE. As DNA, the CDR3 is TGTGCCAGCAGCGTAGTGGGGGTAAGAAATGAGCAGTTCTTC. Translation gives CASSVVGVRNEQFF. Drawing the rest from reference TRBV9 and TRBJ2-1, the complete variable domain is DSGVTQTPKHLITATGQRVTLRCSPRSGDLSVYWYQQSLDQGLQFLIQYYNGEERAKGNILERFSAQQFPDLHSELNLSSLELGDSALYFCASSVVGVRNEQFFGPGTRLTVL.

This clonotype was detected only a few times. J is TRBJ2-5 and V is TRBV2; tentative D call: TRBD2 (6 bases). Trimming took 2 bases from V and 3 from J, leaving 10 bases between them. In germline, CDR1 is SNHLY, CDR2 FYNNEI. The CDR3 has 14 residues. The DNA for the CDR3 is TGTGCCAGCAGTGAAATGCCGGGGGAAGAGACCCAGTACTTC. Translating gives CASSEMPGEETQYF.

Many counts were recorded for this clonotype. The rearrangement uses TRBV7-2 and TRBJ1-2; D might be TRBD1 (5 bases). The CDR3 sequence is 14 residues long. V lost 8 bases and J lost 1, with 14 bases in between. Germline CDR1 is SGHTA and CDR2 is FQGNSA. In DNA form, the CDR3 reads TGTGCCAGCGGGGGGTTAGGGGTTAACTATGGCTACACCTTC. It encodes CASGGLGVNYGYTF. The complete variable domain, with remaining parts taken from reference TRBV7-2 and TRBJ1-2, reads GAGVSQSPSNKVTEKGKDVELRCDPISGHTALYWYRQSLGQGLEFLIYFQGNSAPDKSGLPSDRFSAERTGGSVSTLTIQRTQQEDSAVYLCASGGLGVNYGYTFGSGTRLTVV.

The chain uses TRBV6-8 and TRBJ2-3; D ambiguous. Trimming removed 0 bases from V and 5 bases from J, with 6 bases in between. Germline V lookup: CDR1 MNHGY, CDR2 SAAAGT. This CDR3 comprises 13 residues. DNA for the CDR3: TGTGCCAGCAGTTACTCGACCAGAGATACGCAGTATTTT. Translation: CASSYSTRDTQYF.

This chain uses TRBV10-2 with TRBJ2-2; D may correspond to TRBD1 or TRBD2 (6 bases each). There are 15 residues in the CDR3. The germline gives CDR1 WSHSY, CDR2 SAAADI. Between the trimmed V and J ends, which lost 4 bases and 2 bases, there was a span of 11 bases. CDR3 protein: CASSVRGENTGELFF. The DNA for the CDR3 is TGCGCCAGCAGTGTTAGGGGGGAAAACACCGGGGAGCTGTTTTTT.

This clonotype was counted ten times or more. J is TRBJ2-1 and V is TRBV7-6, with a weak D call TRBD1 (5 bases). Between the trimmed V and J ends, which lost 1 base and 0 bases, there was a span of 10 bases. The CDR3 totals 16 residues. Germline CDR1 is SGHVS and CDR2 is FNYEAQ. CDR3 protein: CASSLEGGASYNEQFF. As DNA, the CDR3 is TGTGCCAGCAGCTTAGAGGGTGGGGCCTCCTACAATGAGCAGTTCTTC.

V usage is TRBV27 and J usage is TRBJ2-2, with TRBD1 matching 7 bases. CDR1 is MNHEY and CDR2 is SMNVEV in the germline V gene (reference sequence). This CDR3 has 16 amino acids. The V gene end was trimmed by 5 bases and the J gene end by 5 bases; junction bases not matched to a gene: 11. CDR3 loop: CASSLPRTGLTGELFF. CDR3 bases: TGTGCCAGCAGTCTACCCCGGACAGGTCTTACCGGGGAGCTGTTTTTT.

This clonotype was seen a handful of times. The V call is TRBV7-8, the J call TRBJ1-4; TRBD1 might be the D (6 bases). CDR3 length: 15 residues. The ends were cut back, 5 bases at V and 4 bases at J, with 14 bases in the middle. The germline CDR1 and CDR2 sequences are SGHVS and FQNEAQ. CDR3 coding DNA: TGTGCCAGCAGCCTAAAGGGACAATTTAATGAAAAACTGTTTTTT. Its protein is CASSLKGQFNEKLFF.

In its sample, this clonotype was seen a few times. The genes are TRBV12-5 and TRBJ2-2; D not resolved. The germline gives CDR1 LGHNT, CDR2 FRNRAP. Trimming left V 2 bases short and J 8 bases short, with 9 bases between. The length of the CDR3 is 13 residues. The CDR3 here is CASGLPPPGELFF. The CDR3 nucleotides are TGTGCTAGTGGTTTGCCCCCACCAGGGGAGCTGTTTTTT.

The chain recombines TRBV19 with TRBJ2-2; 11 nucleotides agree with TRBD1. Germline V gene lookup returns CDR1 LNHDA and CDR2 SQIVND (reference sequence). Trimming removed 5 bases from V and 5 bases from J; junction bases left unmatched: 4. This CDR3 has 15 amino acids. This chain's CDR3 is CASSPDRGRTGELFF. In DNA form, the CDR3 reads TGTGCCAGTAGTCCGGACAGGGGGCGAACCGGGGAGCTGTTTTTT. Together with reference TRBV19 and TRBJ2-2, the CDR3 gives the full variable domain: DGGITQSPKYLFRKEGQNVTLSCEQNLNHDAMYWYRQDPGQGLRLIYYSQIVNDFQKGDIAEGYSVSREKKESFPLTVTSAQKNPTAFYLCASSPDRGRTGELFFGEGSRLTVL.

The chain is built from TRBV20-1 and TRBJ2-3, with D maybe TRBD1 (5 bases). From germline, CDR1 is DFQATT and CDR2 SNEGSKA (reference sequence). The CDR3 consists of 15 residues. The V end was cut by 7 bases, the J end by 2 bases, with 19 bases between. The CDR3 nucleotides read TGCAGTGTTAACTCCTACAGGTCTTCCACAGATACGCAGTATTTT. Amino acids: CSVNSYRSSTDTQYF.

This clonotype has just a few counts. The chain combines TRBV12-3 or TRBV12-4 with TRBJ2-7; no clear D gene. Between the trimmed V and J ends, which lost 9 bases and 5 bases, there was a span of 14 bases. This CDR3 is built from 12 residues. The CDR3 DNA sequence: TGTGCCAGTGCCCAGGCCCCAGACGAGCAGTACTTC. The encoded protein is CASAQAPDEQYF.

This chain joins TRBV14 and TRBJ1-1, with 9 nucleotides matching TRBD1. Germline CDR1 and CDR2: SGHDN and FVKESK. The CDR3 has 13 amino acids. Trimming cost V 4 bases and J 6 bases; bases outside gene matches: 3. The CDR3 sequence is CASSLWTGAEAFF. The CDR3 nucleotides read TGTGCCAGCAGCCTGTGGACAGGGGCTGAAGCTTTCTTT.

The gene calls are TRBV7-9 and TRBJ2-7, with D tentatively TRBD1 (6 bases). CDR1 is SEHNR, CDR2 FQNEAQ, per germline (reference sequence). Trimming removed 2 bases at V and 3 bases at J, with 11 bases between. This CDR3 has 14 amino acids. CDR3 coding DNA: TGTGCCAGCAGCTTACCGGGCAGGGGCTACGAGCAGTACTTC. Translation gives CASSLPGRGYEQYF.

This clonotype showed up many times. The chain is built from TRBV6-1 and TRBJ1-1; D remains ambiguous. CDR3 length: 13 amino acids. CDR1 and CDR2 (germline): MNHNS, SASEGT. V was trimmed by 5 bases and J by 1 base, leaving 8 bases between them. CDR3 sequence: CASSSLGNTEAFF. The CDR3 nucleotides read TGTGCCAGCAGTTCTTTAGGGAACACTGAAGCTTTCTTT.

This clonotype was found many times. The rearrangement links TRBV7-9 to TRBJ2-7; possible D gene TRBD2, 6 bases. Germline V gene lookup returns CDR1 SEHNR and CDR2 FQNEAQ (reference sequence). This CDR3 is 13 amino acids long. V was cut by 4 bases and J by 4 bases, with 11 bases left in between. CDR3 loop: CASSSGRGYEQYV. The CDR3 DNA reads TGTGCCAGCAGCTCAGGGCGGGGTTACGAGCAGTACGTC.

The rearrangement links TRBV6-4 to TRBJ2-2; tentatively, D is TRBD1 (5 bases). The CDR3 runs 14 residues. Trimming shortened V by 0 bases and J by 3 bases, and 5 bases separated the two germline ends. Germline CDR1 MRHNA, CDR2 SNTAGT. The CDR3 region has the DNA TGTGCCAGCAGTGACTCGACAGACACCGGGGAGCTGTTTTTT. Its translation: CASSDSTDTGELFF.

The DNA of the CDR3 is TGTGCCAGCAGTGAATCCGTAGGCTACGAGCAGTACGTC. Encoded protein: CASSESVGYEQYV. The chain uses TRBV2 and TRBJ2-7, with D uncertain. Germline CDR1 reads SNHLY; CDR2 reads FYNNEI. The CDR3 totals 13 residues. Deletions cut 2 bases from V and 3 bases from J, with 8 bases between.

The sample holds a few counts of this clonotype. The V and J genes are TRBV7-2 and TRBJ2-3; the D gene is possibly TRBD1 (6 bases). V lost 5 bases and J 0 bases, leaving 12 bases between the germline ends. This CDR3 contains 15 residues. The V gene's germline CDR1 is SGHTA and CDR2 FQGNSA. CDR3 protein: CASSGTTGSTDTQYF. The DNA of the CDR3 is TGTGCCAGCAGCGGAACAACAGGGAGCACAGATACGCAGTATTTT.

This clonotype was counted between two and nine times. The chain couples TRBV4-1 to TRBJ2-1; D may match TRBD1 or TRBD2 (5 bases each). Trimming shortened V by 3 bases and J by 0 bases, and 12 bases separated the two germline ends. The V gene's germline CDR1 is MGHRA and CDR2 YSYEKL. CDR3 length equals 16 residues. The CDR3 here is CASSQGPRSSYNEQFF. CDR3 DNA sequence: TGCGCCAGCAGCCAGGGACCTAGGAGCTCCTACAATGAGCAGTTCTTC.